The 14 T cell receptor beta chains in this list originate from one sample, sequenced in a study of shared clonotypes between healthy human individuals. Here immunoSEQ multiplex PCR was the method, and the copy in TCRdb shows in-frame clones only, minus some. The repertoire holds roughly 2.2 million clones, with about 90% as singletons. Input material: naive CD4+ T cells from PBMCs. Specified subset: CD45RA+ positively selected. The receptors stem from a young man in good health. Some clones in this sample may be carry-over from other donors' samples.

The genes are TRBV28 and TRBJ1-2, with D possibly TRBD1 on 6 matching bases. CDR3 length: 16 amino acids. Trimming shortened V by 4 bases and J by 4 bases, and 19 bases separated the two germline ends. Germline values: CDR1 MDHEN, CDR2 SYDVKM. The CDR3 reads CASSSNGQHMPYGYTF. DNA for the CDR3: TGTGCCAGCAGTTCAAACGGACAGCACATGCCCTATGGCTACACCTTC.

The gene calls are TRBV28 and TRBJ1-4, with D unresolved. The V and J ends lost 8 bases and 8 bases respectively, with 9 bases between them. Germline CDR1 reads MDHEN; CDR2 reads SYDVKM. This CDR3 region has 11 residues. The CDR3 DNA is TGTGCCAGCTATCGGAACGAAAAACTGTTTTTT. Amino acids: CASYRNEKLFF.

This chain links TRBV6-5 with TRBJ1-2; D is ambiguous. Per the germline V gene, CDR1 is MNHEY and CDR2 is SVGAGI. V was cut by 2 bases and J by 4 bases, with 11 bases left in between. CDR3 length: 14 amino acids. For the CDR3, the DNA is TGTGCCAGCAGTTACGGCGCGCAGAGCTATGGCTACACCTTC. This encodes CASSYGAQSYGYTF.

As to this clone: Other DNA sequences in the same sample also yield this CDR3. This chain joins TRBV29-1 and TRBJ2-2; D is ambiguous. Germline V gives CDR1 SQVTM, CDR2 ANQGSEA. There are 13 residues in the CDR3. Trimming shortened V by 6 bases and J by 4 bases, and 12 bases separated the two germline ends. The CDR3 DNA sequence: TGCAGCGTGGGAACTCGGCTCACCGGGGAGCTGTTTTTT. Translation gives CSVGTRLTGELFF.

J is TRBJ2-4 and V is TRBV18; D is ambiguous. This CDR3 region has 14 residues. Trimming pared 0 bases from V and 4 bases from J, leaving 7 bases between. Germline CDR1 and CDR2: KGHSH and LQKENI. CDR3 sequence: CASSPPVPKNIQYF. The CDR3, as DNA: TGTGCCAGCTCACCACCGGTGCCGAAAAACATTCAGTACTTC. Full variable domain (outside the CDR3, taken from reference TRBV18 and TRBJ2-4): NAGVMQNPRHLVRRRGQEARLRCSPMKGHSHVYWYRQLPEEGLKFMVYLQKENIIDESGMPKERFSAEFPKEGPSILRIQQVVRGDSAAYFCASSPPVPKNIQYFGAGTRLSVL.

The chain employs TRBV19 and TRBJ1-2, with D possibly TRBD1 on 6 matching bases. Germline V gene sequence: CDR1 LNHDA, CDR2 SQIVND (reference sequence). V was clipped by 5 bases and J by 2 bases, with 15 bases between them. The CDR3 totals 15 residues. Written as DNA, the CDR3 is TGTGCCAGTAGTGCGGGACACCTCCCGAACTATGGCTACACCTTC. Amino acid sequence: CASSAGHLPNYGYTF.

The J gene is TRBJ2-1, the V gene TRBV28, with D perhaps TRBD1 or TRBD2 (5 bases each). This CDR3 is built from 16 residues. The V end was cut by 6 bases, the J end by 6 bases, with 21 bases between. Germline CDR1 is MDHEN and CDR2 is SYDVKM. CDR3 amino acids: CASRRYRDPPGNEQFF. The CDR3 DNA is TGTGCCAGCAGGAGATACCGGGACCCGCCGGGCAATGAGCAGTTCTTC.

This clone was seen a few times. Other DNA sequences in this sample translate to the same CDR3. The chain links TRBV28 to TRBJ2-2; 12 bases fit TRBD2. Germline-derived CDR1 and CDR2 are MDHEN and SYDVKM. The CDR3 totals 16 residues. V lost 5 bases, J lost 5 bases, and 6 bases stayed unmatched. The CDR3 sequence: CASSTPTSGSTGELFF. The CDR3 DNA sequence: TGTGCCAGCAGTACACCGACTAGCGGGAGTACCGGGGAGCTGTTTTTT.

V usage is TRBV4-2 and J usage is TRBJ2-2; a weak D match, TRBD2 (6 bases). The CDR3 is 18 residues long. The germline CDR1 and CDR2 sequences are LGHNA and YNFKEQ. V was trimmed by 4 bases and J by 4 bases, leaving 22 bases between them. CDR3 loop: CASSPGGDSPRPTGELFF. The CDR3, as DNA: TGTGCCAGCAGCCCCGGGGGTGACTCCCCGCGTCCCACCGGGGAGCTGTTTTTT.

To note about this clone: This sample includes further DNA sequences coding for the same CDR3. The V and J genes are TRBV18 and TRBJ2-5; a weak D match, TRBD1 (5 bases). The CDR3 has 14 residues. The V gene lost 0 bases and the J gene lost 2 bases, with 7 bases spanning the gap. CDR1 and CDR2 from the germline V gene are KGHSH and LQKENI. CDR3 protein: CASSPPTGQETQYF. The CDR3 DNA reads as TGTGCCAGCTCACCACCCACAGGTCAAGAGACCCAGTACTTC.

The chain uses TRBV19 and TRBJ1-5; D gene unclear. The CDR3 is 15 residues long. V lost 6 bases to trimming and J lost 0 bases, with 12 bases between them. Germline V CDR1 and CDR2: LNHDA, SQIVND (reference sequence). The CDR3 DNA reads as TGTGCCAGTAGGCAGGTGGGGTCTAGCAATCAGCCCCAGCATTTT. Amino acids: CASRQVGSSNQPQHF.

This chain connects TRBV11-2 to TRBJ1-1, with unresolved D. CDR1 and CDR2 from the germline V gene are SGHAT and FQNNGV. The CDR3 length is 16 residues. V was cut by 5 bases and J by 0 bases, with 16 bases left in between. For the CDR3, the DNA is TGTGCCAGCAGCGCCTTCCCGCCAGGAATGAACACTGAAGCTTTCTTT. This sequence encodes CASSAFPPGMNTEAFF.

This clone was seen only a few times. The chain employs TRBV2 and TRBJ1-1; D unresolved. The CDR3 spans 13 residues. V lost 8 bases and J 4 bases, leaving 14 bases between the germline ends. Germline-derived CDR1 and CDR2 are SNHLY and FYNNEI. Here the CDR3 DNA reads TGTGCCAGCGTCGGAGATGTTGGCACTGAAGCTTTCTTT. Its translation: CASVGDVGTEAFF.

The V call is TRBV5-8, the J call TRBJ1-2; D is uncertain. V lost 2 bases and J lost 7, with 18 bases in between. The CDR3 extends over 15 amino acids. Germline CDR1 reads SGHTS; CDR2 reads YDEGEE. For the CDR3, the DNA is TGTGCCAGCAGCTTCCTGGAGAATTTACTTCGTGGCTACACCTTC. This translates into CASSFLENLLRGYTF.